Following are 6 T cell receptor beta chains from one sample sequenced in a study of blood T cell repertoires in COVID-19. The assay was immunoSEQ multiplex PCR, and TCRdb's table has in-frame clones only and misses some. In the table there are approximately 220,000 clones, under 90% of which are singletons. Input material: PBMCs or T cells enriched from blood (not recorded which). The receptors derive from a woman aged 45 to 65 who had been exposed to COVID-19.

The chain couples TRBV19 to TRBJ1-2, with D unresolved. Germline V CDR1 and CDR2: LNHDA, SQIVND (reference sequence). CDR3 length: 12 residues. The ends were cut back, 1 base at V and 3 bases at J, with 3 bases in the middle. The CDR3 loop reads CASSIGDYGYTF. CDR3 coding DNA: TGTGCCAGTAGTATAGGCGACTATGGCTACACCTTC.

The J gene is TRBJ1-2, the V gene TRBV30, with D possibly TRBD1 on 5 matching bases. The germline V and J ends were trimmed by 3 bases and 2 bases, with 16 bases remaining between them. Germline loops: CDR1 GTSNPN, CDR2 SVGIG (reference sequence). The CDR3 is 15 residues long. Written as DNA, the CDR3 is TGTGCCTGGAGGGTCAAAGGGGCGTACAACTATGGCTACACCTTC. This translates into CAWRVKGAYNYGYTF.

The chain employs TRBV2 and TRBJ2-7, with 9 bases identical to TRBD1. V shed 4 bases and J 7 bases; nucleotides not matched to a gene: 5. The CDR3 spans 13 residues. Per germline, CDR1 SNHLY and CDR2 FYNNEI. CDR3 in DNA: TGTGCCAGCAGTGGAAGGGGACAGGGAGAGCAGTACTTC. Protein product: CASSGRGQGEQYF.

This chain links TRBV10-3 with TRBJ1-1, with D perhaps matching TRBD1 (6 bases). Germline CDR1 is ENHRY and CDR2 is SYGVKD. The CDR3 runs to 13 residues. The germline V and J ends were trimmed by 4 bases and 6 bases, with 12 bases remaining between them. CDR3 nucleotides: TGTGCCATCAGTGGAGGGGGGGGCTCTGAAGCTTTCTTT. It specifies CAISGGGGSEAFF.

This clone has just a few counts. The CDR3 nucleotides read TGTGCCAGCAGCGCATCCGGGACTAACTATGGCTACACCTTC. It yields the protein CASSASGTNYGYTF. This chain uses TRBV5-4 with TRBJ1-2, with D uncertain. CDR1 is SGHNT and CDR2 is YYREEE in the germline V gene (reference sequence). The CDR3 covers 14 residues. Trimming shortened V by 4 bases and J by 0 bases, and 10 bases separated the two germline ends.

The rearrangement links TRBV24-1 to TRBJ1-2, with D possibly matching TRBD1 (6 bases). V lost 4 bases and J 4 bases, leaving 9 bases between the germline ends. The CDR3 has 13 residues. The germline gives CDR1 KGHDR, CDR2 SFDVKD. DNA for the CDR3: TGTGCCACCAGTGACACGACAGGCTATGGCTACACCTTC. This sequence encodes CATSDTTGYGYTF.